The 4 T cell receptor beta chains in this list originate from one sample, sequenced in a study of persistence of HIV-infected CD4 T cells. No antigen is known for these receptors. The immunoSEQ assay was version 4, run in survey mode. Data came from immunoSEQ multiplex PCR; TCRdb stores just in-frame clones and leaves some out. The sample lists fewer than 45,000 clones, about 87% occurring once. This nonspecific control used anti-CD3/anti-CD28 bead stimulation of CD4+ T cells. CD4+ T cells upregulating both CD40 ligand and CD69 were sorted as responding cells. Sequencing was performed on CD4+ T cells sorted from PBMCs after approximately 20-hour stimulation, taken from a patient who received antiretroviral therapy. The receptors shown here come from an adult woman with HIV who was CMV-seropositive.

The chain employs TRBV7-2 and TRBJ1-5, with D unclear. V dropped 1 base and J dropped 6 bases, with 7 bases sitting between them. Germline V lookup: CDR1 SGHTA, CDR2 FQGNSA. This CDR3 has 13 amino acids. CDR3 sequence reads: CASSLGRGQPQHF. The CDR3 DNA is TGTGCCAGCAGCTTAGGGAGAGGTCAGCCCCAGCATTTT.

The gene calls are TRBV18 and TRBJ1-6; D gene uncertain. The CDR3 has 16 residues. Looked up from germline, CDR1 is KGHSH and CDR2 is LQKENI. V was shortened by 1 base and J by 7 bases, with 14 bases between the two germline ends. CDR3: CASSPRVGVHNSPLHF. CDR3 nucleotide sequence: TGTGCCAGCTCACCACGTGTTGGGGTCCACAATTCACCCCTCCACTTT.

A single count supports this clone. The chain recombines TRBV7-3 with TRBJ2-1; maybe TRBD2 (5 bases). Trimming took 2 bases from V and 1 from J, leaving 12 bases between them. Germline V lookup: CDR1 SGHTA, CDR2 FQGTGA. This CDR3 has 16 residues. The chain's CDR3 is CASSLSGLSSYNEQFF. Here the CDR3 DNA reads TGTGCCAGCAGCTTATCAGGACTTTCATCCTACAATGAGCAGTTCTTC.

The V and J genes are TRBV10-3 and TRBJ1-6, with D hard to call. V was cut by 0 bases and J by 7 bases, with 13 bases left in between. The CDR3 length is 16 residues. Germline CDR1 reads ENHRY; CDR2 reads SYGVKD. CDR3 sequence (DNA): TGTGCCATCAGTGAGTCTTCTTGGGCGGCCAATTCACCCCTCCACTTT. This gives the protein CAISESSWAANSPLHF.